This T cell receptor (beta chain) was sequenced for a study of post-analysis software for immune sequencing data. Whole-study results and caveats: Five or six TRBV segments, including TRBV5-6, TRBV5-1 and TRBV20-1, were more frequent in patients than controls. A significant reduction in normalized Chao1 diversity was observed in multiple sclerosis patients versus controls.

The CDR3 spans 14 residues. The J segment lost 4 bases and the V segment lost 5 bases, leaving 5 bases of the junction unmatched. A remark on this clonotype: Its antigen remains unknown.

Libraries were made from TCR beta cDNA, and they carried unique molecular identifiers. There were about 1 to 10 million T cells, and around 460,000 cDNA molecules came from them. One entry per CDR3 protein results from TCRdb running MiXCR on the PCR reads. The top ten clones hold around 10% of a sample with some 450,000 distinct CDR3 sequences, under 55% of them seen once. The clonotype was recovered from a girl between 5 and 17 years old with multiple sclerosis. Sequencing input: blood. V usage is TRBV12-3 or TRBV12-4 and J usage is TRBJ2-3, with 8 bases fitting TRBD1. The CDR3 spells CASSTTGAADTQYF. Here the CDR3 DNA reads TGTGCCAGCAGTACGACAGGGGCGGCAGATACGCAGTATTTT.